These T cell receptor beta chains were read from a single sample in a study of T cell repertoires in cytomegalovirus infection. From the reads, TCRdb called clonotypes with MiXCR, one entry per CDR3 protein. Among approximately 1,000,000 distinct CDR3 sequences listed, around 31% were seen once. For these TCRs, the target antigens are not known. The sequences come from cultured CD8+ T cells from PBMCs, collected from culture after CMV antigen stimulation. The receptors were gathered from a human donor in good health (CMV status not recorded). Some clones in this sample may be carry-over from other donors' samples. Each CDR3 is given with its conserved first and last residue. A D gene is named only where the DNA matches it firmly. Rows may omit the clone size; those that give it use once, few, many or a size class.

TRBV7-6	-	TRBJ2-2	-	TGTGCCAGCAGCTTATATGGGCAAGAGCTGTTTTTT	CASSLYGQELFF
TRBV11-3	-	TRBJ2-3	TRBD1	TGTGTCAGCAGCTCGGGACAGGGGGCTCAAGATACGCAGTATTTT	CVSSSGQGAQDTQYF
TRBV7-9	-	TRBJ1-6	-	TGTGCCAGCAGCTTAAATGTGGCGATCGGGCATTCACCCCTCCACTTT	CASSLNVAIGHSPLHF
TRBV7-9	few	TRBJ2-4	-	TGTGCCAGCAGCACACTATCCCCAGGCTTAAACATTCAGTACTTC	CASSTLSPGLNIQYF
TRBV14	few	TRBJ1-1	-	TGTGCCAGCCGATTAAGTTTGAACACTGAAGCTTTCTTT	CASRLSLNTEAFF
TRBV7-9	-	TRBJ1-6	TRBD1	TGTGCCAGCAGGGTGGACAGGGGTAATTCACCCCTCCACTTT	CASRVDRGNSPLHF
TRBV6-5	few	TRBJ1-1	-	TGTGCCAGCAGTTACTCGTTTGAGAGCTTTAAGAACACTGAAGCTTTCTTT	CASSYSFESFKNTEAFF
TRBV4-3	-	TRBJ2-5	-	TGCGCCAGCAGCCAAGACCCCTTGGAGACCCAGTACTTC	CASSQDPLETQYF
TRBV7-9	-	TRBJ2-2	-	TGTGCCAGCAGCTTAGGCCCGAAGCACACCGGGGAGCTGTTTTTT	CASSLGPKHTGELFF
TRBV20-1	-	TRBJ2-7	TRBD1	TGCAGTGCTAGACACAGGGGGGTCTACGAGCAGTACTTC	CSARHRGVYEQYF
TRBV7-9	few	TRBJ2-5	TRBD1	TGTGCCAGCAGCTCTACCGGGACAGGGAGGGGAGAGACCCAGTACTTC	CASSSTGTGRGETQYF
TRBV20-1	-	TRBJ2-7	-	TGCAGTGCTAGAGTGGAGGAAACCTACGAGCAGTACTTC	CSARVEETYEQYF
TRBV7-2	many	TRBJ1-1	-	TGTGCCAGCAGACGTATGAACACTGAAGCTTTCTTT	CASRRMNTEAFF
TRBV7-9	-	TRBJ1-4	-	TGTGCCAGCAGCTCGGCAGGAGTTATGGAACTGTTTTTT	CASSSAGVMELFF
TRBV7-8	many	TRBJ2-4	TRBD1	TGTGCCAGCAGCCCGCGAGGGGACAGCAAAAACATTCAGTACTTC	CASSPRGDSKNIQYF
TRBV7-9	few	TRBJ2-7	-	TGTGCCAGCAGCCCTAGGCCCGGGCCTGACCACGAGCAGTACTTC	CASSPRPGPDHEQYF
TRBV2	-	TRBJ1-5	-	TGTGCCAGCAGTGAAGGGAGAAGCAATCAGCCCCAGCATTTT	CASSEGRSNQPQHF
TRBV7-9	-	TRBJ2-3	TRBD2	TGTGCCAGCAGGTTTAGCGGGGGGGAGACAGATACGCAGTATTTT	CASRFSGGETDTQYF
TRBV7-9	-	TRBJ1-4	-	TGTGCCAGCAGCCACAGGGAAGGTTGGGAAAAACTGTTTTTT	CASSHREGWEKLFF
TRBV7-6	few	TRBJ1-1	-	TGTGCCAGCAAAAGGGATTTGAACACTGAAGCTTTCTTT	CASKRDLNTEAFF
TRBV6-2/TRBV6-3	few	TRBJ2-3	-	TGTGCCAGCAGTTACGCCAGACTAGACACAGATACGCAGTATTTT	CASSYARLDTDTQYF
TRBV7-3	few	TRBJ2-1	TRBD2	TGTGCCAGCAGCTTAATAAGGTTTAGCGGGGGGGCCAGGCGGAATGAGCAGTTCTTC	CASSLIRFSGGARRNEQFF
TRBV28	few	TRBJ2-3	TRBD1	TGTGCCAGCAGTTTCCCCATACAGGGGATGAGTTCAGATACGCAGTATTTT	CASSFPIQGMSSDTQYF
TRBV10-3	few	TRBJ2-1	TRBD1	TGTGCCAGCCAAACAGGGGGCTCCTACAATGAGCAGTTCTTC	CASQTGGSYNEQFF
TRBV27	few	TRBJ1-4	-	TGTGCCAGCAGGATGATAGGGTCAGGGCTGAATGAAAAACTGTTTTTT	CASRMIGSGLNEKLFF
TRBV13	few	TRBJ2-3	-	TGTGCCAGCAGCTTAGGCAGGACTACACCAGCGAATACGCAGTATTTT	CASSLGRTTPANTQYF
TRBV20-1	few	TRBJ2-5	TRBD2	TGCAGTGCTAGAGATCTGGCGGGGGGGTTAGAGACCCAGTACTTC	CSARDLAGGLETQYF
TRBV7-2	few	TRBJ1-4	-	TGTGCCAGCAGCTCCCCAGGGTATGAAGAAAAACTGTTTTTT	CASSSPGYEEKLFF
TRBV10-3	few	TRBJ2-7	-	TGTGCCATCAGGGGGACCGACTCCTACGAGCAGTACTTC	CAIRGTDSYEQYF
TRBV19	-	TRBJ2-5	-	TGTGCCAGTAGTACCCCTCAAAACAGTCAAGAGACCCAGTACTTC	CASSTPQNSQETQYF
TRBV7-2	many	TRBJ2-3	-	TGTGCCAGCAGCTTTAGTGTTGACTCTTACACAGATACGCAGTATTTT	CASSFSVDSYTDTQYF
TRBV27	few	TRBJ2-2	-	TGTGCCAGCACCCCGGGACTGTACACCGGGGAGCTGTTTTTT	CASTPGLYTGELFF
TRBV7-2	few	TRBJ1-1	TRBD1	TGTGCCAGCAGCTCCGAATCTACGACAGGGGGATTTGAAGCTTTCTTT	CASSSESTTGGFEAFF
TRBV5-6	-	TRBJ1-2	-	TGTGCCAGCAGCTACCGACAGTCCTACTATGGCTACACCTTC	CASSYRQSYYGYTF
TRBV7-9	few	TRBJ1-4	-	TGTGCCAGCAGCTTACCCCGGGGGGGGAACCGTGAAAAACTGTTTTTT	CASSLPRGGNREKLFF
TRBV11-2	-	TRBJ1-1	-	TGTGCCAGCAGCCCTTATATATTGGAGAACACTGAAGCTTTCTTT	CASSPYILENTEAFF
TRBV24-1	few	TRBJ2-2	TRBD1	TGTGCCACCAGTGATACACCCGGGACAGGGACGAACACCGGGGAGCTGTTTTTT	CATSDTPGTGTNTGELFF
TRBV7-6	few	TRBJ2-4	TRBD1	TGTGCCAGCAGCCCCGCCGGGGGGACAGGGTTCAACATTCAGTACTTC	CASSPAGGTGFNIQYF
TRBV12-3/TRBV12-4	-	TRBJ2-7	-	TGTGCCAGCAGTTTAGGTAGCTTCGAGCAGTACTTC	CASSLGSFEQYF
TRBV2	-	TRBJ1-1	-	TGTGCCAGCAGTGAAGACCTGCCCGAAGCTTTCTTT	CASSEDLPEAFF
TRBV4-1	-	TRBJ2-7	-	TGCGCCAGCAGCCAAGATGTCCAAGGAGCCTACGAGCAGTACTTC	CASSQDVQGAYEQYF
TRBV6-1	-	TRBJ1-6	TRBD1	TGTGCCAGCAGTGACACAGGGGGTTACGGGTCACCCCTCCACTTT	CASSDTGGYGSPLHF
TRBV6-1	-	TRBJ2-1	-	TGTGCCAGCAGTGAAGCTTGGGGATCTGAGCAGTTCTTC	CASSEAWGSEQFF
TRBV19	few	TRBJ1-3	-	TGTGCCAGTAGTATAGTTCACGAGGAAGGAGTGGCTGGAAACACCATATATTTT	CASSIVHEEGVAGNTIYF